This T cell receptor (beta chain) is from a study of technical replicates of blood from a handful of donors. The CDR3 has 15 residues. V lost 3 bases to trimming and J lost 0 bases; unmatched junction nucleotides: 6. Germline CDR1 SGHNT, CDR2 YYREEE (reference sequence). Sequencing used immunoSEQ multiplex PCR; TCRdb keeps in-frame clones, though not all of them. This sample has 66,000 or so clones; approximately 97% occur once, and the top ten carry 0.19%. The sample consisted of T cells isolated from PBMCs. The source is a human donor in good health. The V and J genes are TRBV5-4 and TRBJ2-7; 7 nucleotides agree with TRBD1. CDR3 residues: CASSWDSPSSYEQYF. CDR3 sequence (DNA): TGTGCCAGCAGCTGGGACAGTCCTAGCTCCTACGAGCAGTACTTC.